The present T cell receptor (beta chain) was sequenced within a study of blood T cell repertoires in COVID-19. CDR1 and CDR2 (germline): LNHDA, SQIVND (reference sequence). V gave up 5 bases and J gave up 0 bases, with 13 bases separating them. The CDR3 covers 15 residues. Per the study methods: Nucleated cell counts were estimated from reference gene primer amplification. The repertoire was sequenced with immunoSEQ multiplex PCR; TCRdb's copy has only in-frame clones and lacks some. Clonal size and the V and J genes are those of that table, whereas D and trimming came from the DNA. The sample has about 250,000 clones; approximately 86% are singletons.

The TCR was taken from a woman aged 30 to 39 with acute COVID-19. Sequencing used PBMCs or T cells enriched from blood (not recorded which). This chain links TRBV19 with TRBJ1-1; a possible D gene is TRBD1 (5 bases). CDR3 nucleotides: TGTGCCAGTAGTGGGAGGGGCCCGATGAACACTGAAGCTTTCTTT. Its translation: CASSGRGPMNTEAFF.